Listed below are T cell receptor beta chains from one sample, sequenced in a study of CD8 T cells in ankylosing spondylitis. Each CDR3 protein is one row after TCRdb ran MiXCR on the 5' RACE reads. Among just over 150,000 distinct CDR3 sequences listed, 18% were seen once. Sequencing used blood, either unsorted or a sorted T cell fraction (not recorded which). Receptor source: a male donor with ankylosing spondylitis or in good health (not recorded which). Both conserved end residues are part of each CDR3. The D gene is left open where the match is weak. Some rows mark clone size as missing; the rest say once, few, many or name a class of expanded clone.

d_call: -
clone_size: many
j_call: TRBJ2-1
v_call: TRBV27
cdr3_aa: CASSFTGWDEQFF
cdr3_nt: TGTGCCAGCAGCTTCACAGGGTGGGATGAGCAGTTCTTC

d_call: TRBD1
clone_size: many
j_call: TRBJ1-1
v_call: TRBV5-1
cdr3_aa: CASRGQGAEAFF
cdr3_nt: TGCGCCAGCAGGGGACAGGGAGCTGAAGCTTTCTTT

d_call: TRBD2
clone_size: many
j_call: TRBJ2-1
v_call: TRBV19
cdr3_aa: CASSNGRVLEQFF
cdr3_nt: TGTGCCAGTAGTAACGGGAGGGTCCTCGAGCAGTTCTTC

d_call: -
clone_size: many
j_call: TRBJ1-1
v_call: TRBV5-1
cdr3_aa: CASSLGVGMLNTEAFF
cdr3_nt: TGCGCCAGCAGCTTGGGGGTAGGGATGCTGAACACTGAAGCTTTCTTT

d_call: TRBD2
clone_size: -
j_call: TRBJ2-1
v_call: TRBV12-3/TRBV12-4
cdr3_aa: CASGPWGGNEQFF
cdr3_nt: TGTGCCAGCGGTCCCTGGGGAGGGAATGAGCAGTTCTTC

d_call: -
clone_size: -
j_call: TRBJ2-7
v_call: TRBV28
cdr3_aa: CASSSPTPGAGYPSYEQYF
cdr3_nt: TGTGCCAGCAGTTCGCCAACCCCAGGGGCGGGCTACCCATCCTACGAGCAGTACTTC

d_call: TRBD1
clone_size: few
j_call: TRBJ1-2
v_call: TRBV5-1
cdr3_aa: CASSLQGQGYGYTF
cdr3_nt: TGCGCCAGCAGCTTACAGGGACAGGGGTATGGCTACACCTTC

d_call: -
clone_size: many
j_call: TRBJ2-1
v_call: TRBV29-1
cdr3_aa: CSVWAGIGNEQFF
cdr3_nt: TGCAGCGTGTGGGCAGGGATCGGGAATGAGCAGTTCTTC

d_call: -
clone_size: -
j_call: TRBJ1-1
v_call: TRBV7-2
cdr3_aa: CASRTLTWAFF
cdr3_nt: TGTGCCAGCAGAACTCTAACGTGGGCTTTCTTT

d_call: TRBD2
clone_size: many
j_call: TRBJ2-1
v_call: TRBV24-1
cdr3_aa: CATSDFGTSGTHSYNEQFF
cdr3_nt: TGTGCCACCAGTGATTTTGGGACTAGCGGAACCCACTCCTACAATGAGCAGTTCTTC

d_call: TRBD1
clone_size: -
j_call: TRBJ2-5
v_call: TRBV7-2
cdr3_aa: CASSLGTGAETQYF
cdr3_nt: TGTGCCAGCAGCTTAGGGACAGGGGCAGAGACCCAGTACTTC

d_call: TRBD2
clone_size: many
j_call: TRBJ2-1
v_call: TRBV20-1
cdr3_aa: CSASASGLPFNEQFF
cdr3_nt: TGCAGTGCTAGCGCTAGCGGATTACCTTTCAATGAGCAGTTCTTC

d_call: TRBD1
clone_size: many
j_call: TRBJ1-2
v_call: TRBV5-4
cdr3_aa: CASSVGTAYGYTF
cdr3_nt: TGTGCCAGCAGCGTCGGGACAGCCTATGGCTACACCTTC

d_call: -
clone_size: -
j_call: TRBJ2-1
v_call: TRBV28
cdr3_aa: CASKVVRSYNEQFF
cdr3_nt: TGTGCCAGCAAGGTTGTTCGCTCCTACAATGAGCAGTTCTTC

d_call: -
clone_size: -
j_call: TRBJ2-7
v_call: TRBV10-3
cdr3_aa: CAISGGGVRSYEQYF
cdr3_nt: TGTGCCATCAGTGGAGGGGGAGTGAGGTCCTACGAGCAGTACTTC

d_call: TRBD2
clone_size: -
j_call: TRBJ2-3
v_call: TRBV29-1
cdr3_aa: CSGSGSGTDTQYF
cdr3_nt: TGCAGCGGTAGCGGGAGTGGAACAGATACGCAGTATTTT

d_call: TRBD1
clone_size: many
j_call: TRBJ2-7
v_call: TRBV24-1
cdr3_aa: CATSGRDSLSSEQYF
cdr3_nt: TGTGCCACCAGTGGACGGGACAGCCTCTCCTCCGAGCAGTACTTC

d_call: TRBD2
clone_size: many
j_call: TRBJ2-1
v_call: TRBV24-1
cdr3_aa: CATSDWTSGRYNEQFF
cdr3_nt: TGTGCCACCAGTGATTGGACTAGCGGGAGGTACAATGAGCAGTTCTTC